This T cell receptor beta chain was identified in a study of blood T cell repertoires in COVID-19. Original methodology: The authors estimated nucleated cell counts from reference gene primer amplification. Measured with immunoSEQ multiplex PCR; TCRdb has only the in-frame clones, and not every one. Clone size and the V and J calls come from that table; the DNA yielded D and trimming. The sample has 250,000 to 300,000 clones, roughly 90% seen once. The origin of this receptor is a woman aged 40 to 50 who had recovered from COVID-19. Sequenced input: peripheral blood.

The CDR3 nucleotides read TGTGCCAGCAGCCAAGTAGGGGATAATTCACCCCTCCACTTT. Encoded protein: CASSQVGDNSPLHF. The V call is TRBV14, the J call TRBJ1-6, with D perhaps TRBD1 (5 bases). Deletions cut 1 base from V and 5 bases from J, with 6 bases between. The CDR3 runs to 14 residues. Germline-derived CDR1 and CDR2 are SGHDN and FVKESK. The full variable domain, in which reference TRBV14 and TRBJ1-6 provide the parts outside the CDR3, is EAGVTQFPSHSVIEKGQTVTLRCDPISGHDNLYWYRRVMGKEIKFLLHFVKESKQDESGMPNNRFLAERTGGTYSTLKVQPAELEDSGVYFCASSQVGDNSPLHFGNGTRLTVT.